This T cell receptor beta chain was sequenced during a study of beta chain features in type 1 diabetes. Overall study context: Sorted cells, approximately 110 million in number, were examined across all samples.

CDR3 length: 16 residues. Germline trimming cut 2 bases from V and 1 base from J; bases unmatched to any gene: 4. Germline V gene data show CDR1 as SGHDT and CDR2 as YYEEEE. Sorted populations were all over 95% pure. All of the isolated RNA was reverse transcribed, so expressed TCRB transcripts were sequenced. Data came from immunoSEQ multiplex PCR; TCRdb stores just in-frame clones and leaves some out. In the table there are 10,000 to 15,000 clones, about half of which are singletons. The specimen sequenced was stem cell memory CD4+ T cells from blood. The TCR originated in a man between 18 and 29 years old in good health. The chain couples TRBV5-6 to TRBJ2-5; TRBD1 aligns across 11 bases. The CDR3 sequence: CASSFLDRGLQETQYF. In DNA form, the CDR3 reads TGTGCCAGCAGCTTCCTGGACAGGGGGCTCCAAGAGACCCAGTACTTC.